This TCR beta chain was recovered during a study of PD-L1 blockade in urothelial cancer. The assay was immunoSEQ multiplex PCR, and TCRdb's table has in-frame clones only and misses some. The table records about 87,000 clones, around 83% of them present only once. Documented time point: pretreatment peripheral blood. Germline V CDR1 and CDR2: SGHRS, YFSETQ. V gave up 5 bases and J gave up 8 bases; unmatched junction bases: 8. The CDR3 spans 14 residues. This chain links TRBV5-1 with TRBJ1-4; 8 nucleotides match TRBD1. Specimen: PBMCs, collected around atezolizumab (anti-PD-L1) treatment. This clonotype was sampled from a man aged 55-75 years with urothelial cancer. CDR3 sequence (DNA): TGCGCCAGCAGTCAAGACAGGGGAAGGGAAAAACTGTTTTTT. Translating gives CASSQDRGREKLFF.